These 14 T cell receptor beta chains came from one sample sequenced in a study of T cell responses to AZD1222 COVID-19 vaccine. Assay: immunoSEQ multiplex PCR; the TCRdb copy retains only in-frame clones and omits some. The sample holds approximately 140,000 clones, 80% to 95% seen once. Source: peripheral blood, taken 28 days after the second AZD1222 dose. Receptor source: an adult who received the AZD1222 COVID-19 vaccine.

V is TRBV25-1 and J is TRBJ1-5, with no clear D. V lost 8 bases to trimming and J lost 7 bases, with 12 bases between them. This CDR3 region has 12 residues. The germline CDR1 and CDR2 sequences are MGHDK and SYGVNS. The CDR3 region has the DNA TGTGCCAGCTCCGATGGGAGCCAGCCCCAGCATTTT. Amino acid sequence: CASSDGSQPQHF. Filled out from reference TRBV25-1 and TRBJ1-5, the complete variable domain reads EADIYQTPRYLVIGTGKKITLECSQTMGHDKMYWYQQDPGMELHLIHYSYGVNSTEKGDLSSESTVSRIRTEHFPLTLESARPSHTSQYLCASSDGSQPQHFGDGTRLSIL.

The gene calls are TRBV5-1 and TRBJ2-1; 11 positions agree with TRBD2. After removal of 9 bases from V and 5 bases from J, the junction contained 16 bases not matched to a gene. CDR3 length: 17 amino acids. Germline V gene sequence: CDR1 SGHRS, CDR2 YFSETQ. CDR3 sequence (DNA): TGCGCCACCAAGACTAGCGGGATCCCTAACACACACAATGAGCAGTTCTTC. The encoded protein is CATKTSGIPNTHNEQFF.

This chain joins TRBV16 and TRBJ1-2; 7 bases match TRBD1. CDR3 size: 17 residues. The germline gives CDR1 KGHSY, CDR2 FQNENV. The V segment lost 1 base and the J segment 0 bases; nucleotides outside the gene matches: 8. CDR3 sequence reads: CASSQWWTGSSNYGYTF. CDR3 nucleotides: TGTGCCAGCAGCCAATGGTGGACAGGCAGCTCTAACTATGGCTACACCTTC.

The rearrangement uses TRBV6-5 and TRBJ2-7, with 10 bases that match TRBD1. V shed 6 bases and J 5 bases; nucleotides not matched to a gene: 10. CDR1 is MNHEY, CDR2 SVGAGI, per germline. CDR3 size: 15 residues. CDR3: CASSDPGQGWNEQYF. The CDR3 DNA reads as TGTGCCAGCAGCGATCCGGGACAGGGGTGGAACGAGCAGTACTTC.

This chain links TRBV6-5 with TRBJ1-6, with 9 bases matching TRBD1. The germline V gene encodes CDR1 MNHEY and CDR2 SVGAGI. CDR3 length equals 14 residues. The J segment lost 9 bases and the V segment lost 6 bases, leaving 6 bases of the junction unmatched. The CDR3 DNA is TGTGCCAGCAGCCCGGGACAGGGAACTTCACCCCTCCACTTT. Translating it yields CASSPGQGTSPLHF.

The V call is TRBV12-3 or TRBV12-4, the J call TRBJ1-2; no definite D call. This CDR3 spans 13 amino acids. Between the trimmed V and J ends, which lost 4 bases and 0 bases, there was a span of 6 bases. The CDR3 loop reads CASSSRANYGYTF. DNA of the CDR3: TGTGCCAGCAGTTCCCGGGCTAACTATGGCTACACCTTC.

This clone was picked up one time. V is TRBV15 and J is TRBJ2-5; D is perhaps TRBD2 (5 bases). Germline assignment: CDR1 LNHNV and CDR2 YYDKDF (reference sequence). Deletions cut 0 bases from V and 4 bases from J, with 15 bases between. CDR3 length: 16 residues. CDR3 region: CATSRESGGWVETQYF. The CDR3 DNA is TGTGCCACCAGCAGAGAAAGCGGCGGATGGGTAGAGACCCAGTACTTC.

The sample holds a few counts of this clone. The chain recombines TRBV5-1 with TRBJ2-1; TRBD1 agrees at 12 bases. Germline CDR1 SGHRS, CDR2 YFSETQ. The trim removed 4 bases at V and 10 bases at J, leaving 9 bases unmatched. This CDR3 has 15 residues. The CDR3 reads CASSRDGTGGREQFF. CDR3 coding DNA: TGCGCCAGCAGCAGGGACGGGACAGGGGGCCGGGAGCAGTTCTTC.

J is TRBJ2-7 and V is TRBV7-2, with 11 bases identical to TRBD2. In germline, CDR1 is SGHTA, CDR2 FQGNSA. This CDR3 has 15 amino acids. The junction had 7 bases not matched to a gene; V was cut back by 4 bases and J by 5 bases. The CDR3 spells CASSSDGTSGHEQYF. For the CDR3, the DNA is TGTGCCAGCAGCTCCGACGGGACTAGCGGCCACGAGCAGTACTTC. The full variable domain, completed using reference TRBV7-2 and TRBJ2-7, is GAGVSQSPSNKVTEKGKDVELRCDPISGHTALYWYRQSLGQGLEFLIYFQGNSAPDKSGLPSDRFSAERTGGSVSTLTIQRTQQEDSAVYLCASSSDGTSGHEQYFGPGTRLTVT.

Only one count was recorded for this clone. The chain links TRBV11-2 to TRBJ1-6, with D perhaps TRBD1 (6 bases). The germline CDR1 and CDR2 sequences are SGHAT and FQNNGV. V lost 1 base and J lost 13, with 11 bases in between. The CDR3 has 13 residues. For the CDR3, the DNA is TGTGCCAGCAGCTTAGGGTACAGGGCGCCCCTCCACTTT. This encodes CASSLGYRAPLHF.

This rearrangement joins TRBV3-1 (or the pseudogene TRBV3-2) to TRBJ1-3; 7 bases match TRBD1. Losses at the gene ends were 2 bases for V and 4 bases for J; bases not matched to a gene: 17. CDR1 is LGHDT and CDR2 is YNNKEL in the germline V gene (reference sequence). The CDR3 is 19 residues long. CDR3 sequence reads: CASSQRLKTGPFGGNTIYF. The CDR3 DNA is TGTGCCAGCAGCCAACGCCTGAAGACAGGGCCGTTCGGAGGAAACACCATATATTTT.

The genes are TRBV2 and TRBJ2-4; no clear D. The CDR3 loop spans 13 amino acids. Germline assignment: CDR1 SNHLY and CDR2 FYNNEI. Trimming stripped 4 bases from V and 8 bases from J, with 12 bases between. The CDR3 loop is CASSARNRDIQYF. The CDR3 nucleotides read TGTGCCAGCAGTGCCAGGAATCGGGACATTCAGTACTTC.

The gene calls are TRBV29-1 and TRBJ2-7; no clear D gene. The V and J ends lost 3 bases and 1 base respectively, with 7 bases between them. The CDR3 covers 12 residues. CDR1 and CDR2 from the germline V gene are SQVTM and ANQGSEA. This CDR3 is CSVEDESYEQYF. The CDR3 region has the DNA TGCAGCGTTGAGGACGAGTCCTACGAGCAGTACTTC.

This chain links TRBV12-3 or TRBV12-4 with TRBJ1-2, with TRBD1 as a possible D gene (5 bases). CDR3 size: 13 residues. V lost 3 bases, J lost 6 bases, and 11 bases lay in between. The CDR3 sequence: CASSFKGTDGYTF. DNA of the CDR3: TGTGCCAGCAGTTTTAAGGGGACTGATGGCTACACCTTC.